Listed here are 32 T cell receptor beta chains from one sample, sequenced in a study of blood T cells in healthy people across ages. With a J-beta primer mix and a sample-barcoded 5' primer, a second PCR ran about 7 to 12 cycles. Each CDR3 protein is one row after TCRdb ran MiXCR on the 5' RACE reads. Among roughly 720,000 distinct CDR3 sequences, roughly 53% were seen once, and the ten largest hold about two fifths. The sample taken for sequencing was blood. The receptors shown here come from a man older than 75 in good health.

This clonotype was detected only once. The CDR3 region has the DNA TGTGCCAGCAGTGTCGACAGGGTACGGGAGACCCAGTACTTC. Its protein product is CASSVDRVRETQYF. The V gene is TRBV25-1, the J gene TRBJ2-4; 7 bases align to TRBD1. The last part of the DNA fits TRBJ2-5 better; the J call may be wrong. The CDR3 runs 14 residues. Germline lookup yields CDR1 MGHDK and CDR2 SYGVNS.

Regarding this clonotype: Given the absence of the conserved phenylalanine or tryptophan at the CDR3 end, a read error is likely. The chain uses TRBV11-2 and TRBJ2-1; 11 bases are a match to TRBD2. Per the germline V gene, CDR1 is SGHAT and CDR2 is FQNNGV. This CDR3 is 22 amino acids long. V lost 5 bases, J lost 2 bases, and 23 bases stayed unmatched. The CDR3: CASSQRGLAGGEGYGAYNEQFL. As DNA, the CDR3 is TGTGCCAGCAGCCAGAGGGGGCTAGCGGGAGGTGAGGGGTATGGGGCCTACAATGAGCAGTTCTTG.

This clonotype was seen a few times. The rearrangement joins TRBV12-3 or TRBV12-4 to TRBJ2-7; 7 bases fit TRBD1. CDR3 size: 14 residues. Trimming removed 5 bases from V and 3 bases from J; junction bases left unmatched: 7. CDR3 DNA: TGTGCCAGCAGTCACGACAGGGAGAGCTACGAGCAGTACTTC. Translation: CASSHDRESYEQYF.

This clonotype was counted only a few times. This sequence joins TRBV3-1 and TRBJ2-5; 9 nucleotides match TRBD1. The germline V gene has CDR1 LGHDT and CDR2 YNNKEL (reference sequence). The length of the CDR3 is 14 residues. Losses at the gene ends were 3 bases for V and 11 bases for J; bases not matched to a gene: 10. This CDR3 is CASSHEGTGREQYF. The CDR3 coding sequence is TGTGCCAGCAGCCATGAGGGGACAGGGAGAGAGCAGTACTTC.

The rearrangement uses TRBV29-1 and TRBJ2-1; D is unclear. Trimming cost V 0 bases and J 7 bases, with 16 bases left between them. This CDR3 spans 15 amino acids. Germline-derived CDR1 and CDR2 are SQVTM and ANQGSEA. CDR3 region: CSVEEGYLSPNEQFF. The CDR3 bases are TGCAGCGTTGAAGAAGGGTATCTGTCTCCTAATGAGCAGTTCTTC.

Note on this clonotype: A junction end diverges from the germline sequence, so it may reflect a read error. DNA for the CDR3: TGTGCTAGTGGTTTGGCGGGACAGGGCCCTTCACCCCCCCACTTT. Its translation is CASGLAGQGPSPPHF. V gene TRBV12-5 combines with J gene TRBJ1-6; TRBD1 agrees at 9 bases. The CDR3 sequence is 15 residues long. Looked up from germline, CDR1 is LGHNT and CDR2 is FRNRAP.

The CDR3 DNA reads as TGCAGCGTTGAATTGATGGCAGGGGAGTCCTACGAGCAGTACTTC. This codes for CSVELMAGESYEQYF. J is TRBJ2-7 and V is TRBV29-1; maybe TRBD1 (6 bases). The CDR3 runs 15 residues. Trimming removed 2 bases at V and 1 base at J, with 15 bases between. In germline, CDR1 is SQVTM, CDR2 ANQGSEA.

This clonotype appeared a few times. The V gene is TRBV29-1, the J gene TRBJ2-3; D is unresolved. Trimming cost V 4 bases and J 0 bases, with 8 bases left between them. CDR1 SQVTM and CDR2 ANQGSEA come from the germline V gene. CDR3 length: 13 residues. In nucleotides, the CDR3 is TGCAGCGTTGCACCGGGTAGCACAGATACGCAGTATTTT. Amino acid sequence: CSVAPGSTDTQYF.

The V and J genes are TRBV28 and TRBJ2-2, with 7 bases fitting TRBD1. The CDR3 is 14 amino acids. Germline V gene data show CDR1 as MDHEN and CDR2 as SYDVKM. V gave up 5 bases and J gave up 7 bases; unmatched junction bases: 7. The CDR3 DNA follows: TGTGCCAGCAGTAAGACAGGGACCGGCGGGGAGCTGTTTTTT. Its translation is CASSKTGTGGELFF. The whole variable domain, remainder taken from reference TRBV28 and TRBJ2-2, is DVKVTQSSRYLVKRTGEKVFLECVQDMDHENMFWYRQDPGLGLRLIYFSYDVKMKEKGDIPEGYSVSREKKERFSLILESASTNQTSMYLCASSKTGTGGELFFGEGSRLTVL.

J is TRBJ1-6 and V is TRBV10-2; unclear D gene. Germline CDR1 WSHSY, CDR2 SAAADI. Trimming took off 6 bases at V and 7 bases at J, with 13 bases between the two ends. CDR3 length: 14 residues. CDR3 nucleotides: TGCGCCAGCAGCATAGGAGGGAGAAATTCACCCCTCCACTTT. Its protein is CASSIGGRNSPLHF.

The rearrangement joins TRBV18 to TRBJ1-2; D unclear. This CDR3 is 14 amino acids long. V was pared by 8 bases and J by 6 bases, with 19 bases between. The germline gives CDR1 KGHSH, CDR2 LQKENI. CDR3 sequence reads: CASRLIEAGHGYTF. CDR3 in DNA: TGTGCCAGCCGACTTATCGAGGCCGGCCATGGCTACACCTTC. The variable domain in full, completed from reference TRBV18 and TRBJ1-2, reads NAGVMQNPRHLVRRRGQEARLRCSPMKGHSHVYWYRQLPEEGLKFMVYLQKENIIDESGMPKERFSAEFPKEGPSILRIQQVVRGDSAAYFCASRLIEAGHGYTFGSGTRLTVV.

J is TRBJ1-5 and V is TRBV10-3; D unclear. The CDR3 loop spans 14 amino acids. Germline CDR1 is ENHRY and CDR2 is SYGVKD. V was shortened by 6 bases and J by 1 base, with 10 bases between the two germline ends. CDR3 in amino acids: CAISSTKSNQPQHF. DNA of the CDR3: TGTGCCATCAGCTCGACCAAGAGCAATCAGCCCCAGCATTTT.

This clonotype came up a few times. This chain links TRBV2 with TRBJ2-3; no reliable D call. Germline V gene data show CDR1 as SNHLY and CDR2 as FYNNEI. V gave up 6 bases and J gave up 14 bases, with 18 bases separating them. CDR3 length equals 12 residues. CDR3 sequence (DNA): TGTGCCAGCAGGCCAGAGCACAGATACGCGTATTTT. Translating gives CASRPEHRYAYF.

The V call is TRBV28, the J call TRBJ2-7; a possible D gene is TRBD2 (6 bases). CDR1 MDHEN and CDR2 SYDVKM come from the germline V gene. V lost 7 bases and J 7 bases, leaving 23 bases between the germline ends. The CDR3 extends over 15 amino acids. The CDR3 is CASTSPLRDGNEQYF. CDR3 nucleotide sequence: TGTGCCAGCACGTCCCCCCTGCGGGATGGCAATGAGCAGTACTTC.

The rearrangement uses TRBV12-3 or TRBV12-4 and TRBJ2-2, with D possibly being TRBD2 (6 bases). The CDR3 has 17 amino acids. Trimming cost V 2 bases and J 4 bases, with 17 bases left between them. CDR3 amino acids: CASSLNLAAGFTGELFF. The CDR3, as DNA: TGTGCCAGCAGTTTAAATTTAGCGGCGGGTTTCACCGGGGAGCTGTTTTTT.

About this clonotype itself: Germline and junction disagree at one end, which may indicate a read error. The chain joins TRBV6-2 or TRBV6-3 to TRBJ2-6; D is perhaps TRBD1 (5 bases). CDR1 is MNHEY, CDR2 SVGEGT, per germline. CDR3 length: 13 residues. CDR3 coding DNA: TGTGCCAGCAGGGGTTCTGGGGCCAACGTCCCGACTTTC. Translated: CASRGSGANVPTF.

CDR3 amino acids: CAISGTSGYEQYF. CDR3 nucleotides: TGTGCCATCAGTGGGACTAGCGGTTACGAGCAGTACTTC. V is TRBV10-3 and J is TRBJ2-7, with 10 positions matching TRBD2. V was pared by 4 bases and J by 4 bases, with 1 base of the junction left unmatched. Germline CDR1 and CDR2: ENHRY and SYGVKD. CDR3 length: 13 residues.

The V gene is TRBV18, the J gene TRBJ2-7; D gene ambiguous. The DNA end is more similar to TRBJ2-5, so the J call may be wrong. Per germline, CDR1 KGHSH and CDR2 LQKENI. This CDR3 has 14 amino acids. The chain's CDR3 is CASSPPFGLQTQYF. Here the CDR3 DNA reads TGTGCCAGCTCACCACCGTTTGGGTTACAGACCCAGTACTTC.

This clonotype was counted between two and nine times. The rearrangement joins TRBV7-9 to TRBJ1-1, with TRBD1 as a possible D gene (5 bases). Germline V gives CDR1 SEHNR, CDR2 FQNEAQ (reference sequence). Trimming removed 2 bases from V and 1 base from J, with 11 bases in between. The CDR3 has 15 amino acids. The CDR3: CASSLSAGSNTEAFF. In DNA, the CDR3 is TGTGCCAGCAGCTTATCGGCAGGGTCGAACACTGAAGCTTTCTTT.

V usage is TRBV29-1 and J usage is TRBJ2-3; D is ambiguous. This CDR3 is 11 amino acids long. Trimming cost V 8 bases and J 2 bases, with 8 bases left between them. Germline V gene data show CDR1 as SQVTM and CDR2 as ANQGSEA. The CDR3 reads CSSVTTDTQYF. The CDR3 DNA reads TGCAGCTCCGTTACCACAGATACGCAGTATTTT.

This clonotype showed up just a few times. The chain links TRBV5-1 to TRBJ2-7; D remains ambiguous. V was trimmed by 4 bases and J by 6 bases, leaving 14 bases between them. The length of the CDR3 is 13 residues. CDR1 is SGHRS and CDR2 is YFSETQ in the germline V gene. The CDR3 bases are TGCGCCAGCAGCCAGGAAGGACGTCGCGAGCAGTACTTC. Translation: CASSQEGRREQYF.

In its sample, this clonotype was seen once. The chain has TRBV11-2 and TRBJ2-7; D may be TRBD1 (6 bases). Germline-derived CDR1 and CDR2 are SGHAT and FQNNGV. V gave up 5 bases and J gave up 4 bases, with 21 bases separating them. CDR3 size: 16 residues. DNA of the CDR3: TGTGCCAGCAGCCCCATTTTCGGGACACATCTTTACGAGCAGTACTTC. This sequence encodes CASSPIFGTHLYEQYF.

This rearrangement joins TRBV20-1 to TRBJ1-2; 7 bases agree with TRBD1. CDR1 is DFQATT and CDR2 is SNEGSKA in the germline V gene (reference sequence). V trimming: 3 bases; J trimming: 14 bases; junction bases outside the gene matches: 9. This CDR3 contains 11 residues. In DNA form, the CDR3 reads TGCAGTGCTAGCTGGGACGACAGGGTAACCTTC. This gives the protein CSASWDDRVTF.

This sequence joins TRBV2 and TRBJ2-5; no clear D gene. The CDR3 covers 12 residues. Germline CDR1 reads SNHLY; CDR2 reads FYNNEI. V was shortened by 8 bases and J by 5 bases, with 12 bases between the two germline ends. The DNA of the CDR3 is TGTGCCAGCGGGTTTCGACGGGAGACCCAGTACTTC. It specifies CASGFRRETQYF.

The V call is TRBV18, the J call TRBJ1-2; 8 bases are a match to TRBD1. This CDR3 has 12 amino acids. Trimming took 6 bases from V and 7 from J; bases not matched to a gene: 4. CDR1 is KGHSH and CDR2 is LQKENI in the germline V gene. CDR3 coding DNA: TGTGCCAGCTCTCTCCAGGGGGCTGGCTACACCTTC. It is translated as CASSLQGAGYTF.

On this clonotype itself: A read error may be the cause here, since a much bigger clone is one base away. The rearrangement links TRBV29-1 to TRBJ2-1; D might be TRBD2 (7 bases). Between the trimmed V and J ends, which lost 2 bases and 13 bases, there was a span of 15 bases. This CDR3 is built from 12 residues. CDR1 is SQVTM and CDR2 is ANQGSEA in the germline V gene. For the CDR3, the DNA is TGCAGCGTTGAAACGGGGGGCGAGACCCAGTTCTTC. As protein: CSVETGGETQFF.

The chain combines TRBV21-1 with TRBJ1-2; the table's D call TRBD1 went unverified against the DNA. TRBV21-1 counts as a pseudogene. The CDR3 has 13 residues. CDR3 bases: TGTGCCGGACAATTACAGGGTCTCTATGGCTACACCTTC. As protein: CAGQLQGLYGYTF.

The genes are TRBV18 and TRBJ2-7; maybe TRBD1 (6 bases). CDR3 length equals 13 residues. V was clipped by 3 bases and J by 7 bases, with 13 bases between them. Germline CDR1 and CDR2: KGHSH and LQKENI. CDR3 sequence: CASSPGHIDEQYF. In DNA form, the CDR3 reads TGTGCCAGCTCACCGGGACATATCGATGAGCAGTACTTC.

Regarding this clonotype: Relative to the germline gene, one junction end is altered; a read error may explain this. This chain joins TRBV20-1 and TRBJ2-7; 7 positions agree with TRBD1. The CDR3 extends over 15 amino acids. Per the germline V gene, CDR1 is DFQATT and CDR2 is SNEGSKA (reference sequence). In nucleotides, the CDR3 is TGCAGTGCTAGACTTCCGACAGGGAGCTCCTACGAGCGGTACTTC. Encoded protein: CSARLPTGSSYERYF.

Only a few counts were recorded for this clonotype. This chain joins TRBV6-5 and TRBJ2-1; 8 bases are a match to TRBD2. CDR1 is MNHEY and CDR2 is SVGAGI in the germline V gene. This CDR3 is 16 amino acids long. V trimming: 2 bases; J trimming: 3 bases; junction bases outside the gene matches: 6. The CDR3 DNA reads TGTGCCAGCAGTTACGGGCTAGCGGGTTTCTACAATGAGCAGTTCTTC. Its protein product is CASSYGLAGFYNEQFF.

V and J are TRBV6-2 or TRBV6-3 and TRBJ2-3; 12 bases map to TRBD1. This CDR3 is 16 amino acids long. With V trimmed by 5 bases and J by 14 bases, 17 bases remained unmatched. CDR1 MNHEY and CDR2 SVGEGT come from the germline V gene. The CDR3 loop is CASSDRDRGLGRYAYF. The CDR3 DNA reads as TGTGCCAGCAGTGACCGGGACAGGGGGCTCGGCAGATACGCGTATTTT.

This chain joins TRBV11-3 and TRBJ2-5, with 10 bases fitting TRBD2. J gave up 4 bases and V 1 base, and 9 bases lay outside the gene matches. The CDR3 extends over 17 amino acids. Germline V gene data show CDR1 as SGHNT and CDR2 as YENEEA. This CDR3 is CASSLGSTSGMGETQYF. CDR3 DNA: TGTGCCAGCAGCTTAGGTTCTACTAGCGGGATGGGAGAGACCCAGTACTTC. Combining the CDR3 with reference TRBV11-3 and TRBJ2-5 gives the whole variable domain EAGVVQSPRYKIIEKKQPVAFWCNPISGHNTLYWYLQNLGQGPELLIRYENEEAVDDSQLPKDRFSAERLKGVDSTLKIQPAELGDSAVYLCASSLGSTSGMGETQYFGPGTRLLVL.